This TCR beta chain is drawn from a study of OX40 agonist ivuxolimab in advanced cancers. Study-wide results and caveats: With doses of 0.1 to 3.0 mg/kg, CD4+ and CD8+ blood T cells had undergone clonal expansion by week 6.

Notes on this clone: Its antigen is currently unknown.

Profiling relied on immunoSEQ multiplex PCR, and the TCRdb table lists in-frame clones only, not all of them. This sample has approximately 47,000 clones; nearly 95% occur once, and the top ten carry less than 7.5%. The clonotype originates from an adult with an advanced solid tumor such as melanoma, head and neck, liver or kidney cancer. The starting material was CD4+ or CD8+ T cells sorted from blood, obtained in a trial of the OX40 agonist ivuxolimab.

The chain's CDR3 is CASSPQGVTEAFF. The CDR3 nucleotides read TGTGCCAGCAGTCCACAGGGTGTCACTGAAGCTTTCTTT. The chain carries TRBV6-1 and TRBJ1-1, with D perhaps matching TRBD1 (6 bases). V gave up 5 bases and J gave up 4 bases, with 11 bases separating them. The V gene's germline CDR1 is MNHNS and CDR2 SASEGT. CDR3 length equals 13 residues.